The T cell receptor beta chain under discussion was sequenced for a study of T cells after posttransplantation cyclophosphamide. The study's findings and limits: Skin or GI-infiltrating T cells shared few TRB sequences with blood. TRB clonality was highly associated with recipient CMV seropositivity and reactivation.

With respect to this clone: Its antigen is undetermined.

Generated by immunoSEQ multiplex PCR, the TCRdb table keeps only in-frame clones and is missing some. Singletons are absent from the sample, which has 23,000 or so clones. Germline V CDR1 and CDR2: MDHEN, SYDVKM. This CDR3 is built from 12 residues. Trimming took 5 bases from V and 6 from J, leaving 10 bases between them. This related bone marrow graft donor gave peripheral blood on the day of marrow donation. The clonotype comes from a woman aged 60-75 years in good health, CMV-negative, and a related stem cell transplant donor. The rearrangement uses TRBV28 and TRBJ1-2; D not resolved. Sample: PBMCs. The CDR3 DNA reads as TGTGCCAGCAGTCCTCCAACTAATGGCTACACCTTC. This encodes CASSPPTNGYTF.